This passage covers 3 T cell receptor beta chains from one sample sequenced in a study of T cell responses to AZD1222 COVID-19 vaccine (dated by TCRdb to the early 2020s). The library was obtained by the immunoSEQ multiplex PCR assay. TCRdb limited this immuneACCESS table to in-frame rearrangements with V and J called. A share of clones is missing; checked studies link under half to unresolved V genes, and the rest is unexplained. The sample table contains 150,000 to 200,000 clones; only one count was recorded for 80% to 95% of them. The ten top clones hold 2.3% of the sample. The time point label corresponds to: baseline before first vaccination. The material was peripheral blood, obtained on day 0 of AZD1222 vaccination. These receptors originate from an adult in good health.

The V gene is TRBV2, the J gene TRBJ1-6; tentative D call: TRBD1 (5 bases). The V end was cut by 3 bases, the J end by 7 bases, with 10 bases between. CDR3 length: 14 amino acids. Per germline, CDR1 SNHLY and CDR2 FYNNEI. The CDR3 DNA follows: TGTGCCAGCAGTGAGGGCAGGGACAATTCACCCCTCCACTTT. This gives the protein CASSEGRDNSPLHF. Looking up the rest from reference TRBV2 and TRBJ1-6 gives the full variable domain: EPEVTQTPSHQVTQMGQEVILRCVPISNHLYFYWYRQILGQKVEFLVSFYNNEISEKSEIFDDQFSVERPDGSNFTLKIRSTKLEDSAMYFCASSEGRDNSPLHFGNGTRLTVT.

The chain employs TRBV7-8 and TRBJ1-1; D perhaps matches TRBD1 (5 bases). V lost 2 bases, J lost 5 bases, and 12 bases lay in between. CDR3 length: 14 amino acids. Germline assignment: CDR1 SGHVS and CDR2 FQNEAQ. CDR3 sequence: CASSLTGGLTEAFF. CDR3 DNA: TGTGCCAGCAGCTTAACAGGCGGGCTTACTGAAGCTTTCTTT.

The rearrangement uses TRBV7-9 and TRBJ2-7, with D hard to call. V was trimmed by 1 base and J by 3 bases, leaving 7 bases between them. CDR1 SEHNR and CDR2 FQNEAQ come from the germline V gene (reference sequence). The CDR3 is 13 residues long. The CDR3 spells CASSLGNRYEQYF. The CDR3 DNA follows: TGTGCCAGCAGCTTAGGTAATCGCTACGAGCAGTACTTC.